The 18 T cell receptor beta chains below all came from one sample that was sequenced in a study of cytomegalovirus exposure and HLA in healthy donors. 60 Vbeta and 13 Jbeta primers were used in PCR. Method: immunoSEQ multiplex PCR; TCRdb's copy keeps in-frame clones and lacks some. Seen here are about 140,000 clones, approximately 78% observed once, and the top ten hold less than 10%. Sequenced: PBMCs. The receptors derive from a woman aged 50 to 60 in good health and CMV-seropositive.

This chain links TRBV29-1 with TRBJ2-2; a weak D match, TRBD1 (5 bases). The V gene's germline CDR1 is SQVTM and CDR2 ANQGSEA. The length of the CDR3 is 13 residues. The V end lost 7 bases, the J end lost 2 bases, and 11 bases lay between the germline ends. The CDR3 is CSAHDRNTGELFF. In DNA, the CDR3 is TGCAGCGCCCATGACAGAAACACCGGGGAGCTGTTTTTT.

This chain links TRBV28 with TRBJ1-6; 8 bases agree with TRBD1. The junction had 2 bases not matched to a gene; V was cut back by 0 bases and J by 10 bases. This CDR3 is 14 amino acids long. Germline CDR1 MDHEN, CDR2 SYDVKM. This CDR3 is CASSLWDRESPLHF. CDR3 sequence (DNA): TGTGCCAGCAGTTTATGGGACAGGGAATCACCCCTCCACTTT.

V and J are TRBV6-5 and TRBJ1-5; D is perhaps TRBD1 (6 bases). V shed 0 bases and J shed 7 bases, with 10 bases lying between them. Germline values: CDR1 MNHEY, CDR2 SVGAGI. This CDR3 is built from 14 residues. CDR3 DNA sequence: TGTGCCAGCAGTTACTCTATTCAGGGGCAGCCCCAGCATTTT. This sequence encodes CASSYSIQGQPQHF.

This clone appeared a few times. This chain links TRBV28 with TRBJ2-5; 8 bases align to TRBD1. V shed 6 bases, J shed 2 bases, and the junction held 11 bases outside the gene matches. The CDR3 loop spans 16 amino acids. Germline V gene sequence: CDR1 MDHEN, CDR2 SYDVKM. This chain's CDR3 is CASSNIRGRGQETQYF. CDR3 nucleotide sequence: TGTGCCAGCAGCAACATCAGGGGGCGAGGGCAAGAGACCCAGTACTTC.

Remarks on this clone: An end of the junction does not agree with germline; a read error may underlie this. The chain is built from TRBV30 and TRBJ2-6; D may be TRBD2 (6 bases). This CDR3 region has 18 residues. Germline lookup yields CDR1 GTSNPN and CDR2 SVGIG (reference sequence). CDR3 amino acids: CAWSVGVGSVAGANGLTF. CDR3 DNA: TGTGCCTGGAGTGTAGGGGTCGGGAGCGTCGCTGGGGCCAACGGCCTGACTTTC.

The gene calls are TRBV27 and TRBJ2-5; a weak D match, TRBD2 (5 bases). The V gene lost 3 bases and the J gene lost 5 bases, with 19 bases spanning the gap. CDR3 size: 16 residues. The germline V gene has CDR1 MNHEY and CDR2 SMNVEV (reference sequence). CDR3 sequence (DNA): TGTGCCAGCAGTTTCAAGCGGATCATTTGCTGGGAGACCCAGTACTTC. Translated, it gives CASSFKRIICWETQYF.

Regarding this clone: Its ends do not fully match the called genes, so a read error is possible. The gene calls are TRBV7-7 and TRBJ2-7, with TRBD2 matching over 14 bases. CDR1 SSHAT and CDR2 FNYEAQ come from the germline V gene (reference sequence). This CDR3 is built from 17 residues. CDR3 region: CASSPLGGLAGVDEQYF. The CDR3 region has the DNA TGTGCTAGCAGCCCCCTTGGGGGACTAGCGGGAGTGGACGAGCAGTACTTC.

The chain uses TRBV9 and TRBJ2-5, with TRBD2 identical over 7 bases. Looked up from germline, CDR1 is SGDLS and CDR2 is YYNGEE. The CDR3 is 17 residues long. Unmatched junction bases numbered 9, after V lost 0 bases and J lost 1 base. As DNA, the CDR3 is TGTGCCAGCAGCGTAGACTCCGGGGGGTCCTCCCAAGAGACCCAGTACTTC. Protein product: CASSVDSGGSSQETQYF.

V gene TRBV9 combines with J gene TRBJ2-5, with D possibly matching TRBD1 (5 bases). Matching the DNA end better, TRBJ2-7 makes the J call doubtful. This CDR3 has 15 amino acids. Germline V gene sequence: CDR1 SGDLS, CDR2 YYNGEE. The CDR3 is CASSVADSFFYEQYF. CDR3 in DNA: TGTGCCAGCAGCGTAGCCGACAGCTTCTTCTACGAGCAGTACTTC.

The V and J genes are TRBV6-1 and TRBJ2-1; 10 nucleotides agree with TRBD2. CDR3 length equals 12 residues. Unmatched junction bases numbered 4, after V lost 6 bases and J lost 11 bases. Per the germline V gene, CDR1 is MNHNS and CDR2 is SASEGT. CDR3 sequence reads: CASRLAGAQQFF. The CDR3 nucleotides read TGTGCCAGCAGGCTAGCGGGAGCACAGCAGTTCTTC.

The table lists this clone with a few counts. The chain carries TRBV27 and TRBJ2-5; 8 bases are shared with TRBD1. CDR3 length: 15 residues. Germline CDR1 reads MNHEY; CDR2 reads SMNVEV (reference sequence). The V and J ends lost 5 bases and 2 bases, in that order; junction bases with no gene match: 7. As DNA, the CDR3 is TGTGCCAGCAGTAACAGCTGGACAGGGCAAGAGACCCAGTACTTC. Its protein is CASSNSWTGQETQYF.

V and J are TRBV9 and TRBJ1-1, with unresolved D. The V gene lost 2 bases and the J gene lost 3 bases, with 8 bases spanning the gap. Germline V gene sequence: CDR1 SGDLS, CDR2 YYNGEE. This CDR3 has 13 residues. In DNA form, the CDR3 reads TGTGCCAGCAGCGTCGGTGTGGACACTGAAGCTTTCTTT. Its protein is CASSVGVDTEAFF.

The gene calls are TRBV19 and TRBJ2-7, with a tentative D call TRBD1 (5 bases). Germline loops: CDR1 LNHDA, CDR2 SQIVND (reference sequence). This CDR3 spans 15 amino acids. Trimming removed 5 bases from V and 1 base from J, with 15 bases in between. This chain's CDR3 is CASSPTGKGSYEQYF. The CDR3 nucleotides are TGTGCCAGTAGTCCCACAGGCAAAGGATCCTACGAGCAGTACTTC.

The J gene is TRBJ1-3, the V gene TRBV5-4, with unresolved D. V shed 1 base and J shed 4 bases, with 15 bases lying between them. Germline V gene sequence: CDR1 SGHNT, CDR2 YYREEE (reference sequence). The CDR3 contains 16 residues. The CDR3 is CASSLRGGSLGNTIYF. CDR3 coding DNA: TGTGCCAGCAGCTTGAGAGGAGGCAGTTTAGGAAACACCATATATTTT.

CDR3 amino acids: CASSLMGLATYNEQFF. In nucleotides, the CDR3 is TGTGCCAGCAGCCTAATGGGACTAGCGACCTACAATGAGCAGTTCTTC. The chain links TRBV27 to TRBJ2-1; 10 nucleotides match TRBD2. Looked up from germline, CDR1 is MNHEY and CDR2 is SMNVEV (reference sequence). The CDR3 loop spans 16 amino acids. V shed 6 bases and J 2 bases; nucleotides not matched to a gene: 7.

The V and J genes are TRBV29-1 and TRBJ2-2; TRBD1 might be the D (5 bases). The CDR3 extends over 15 amino acids. Germline V gives CDR1 SQVTM, CDR2 ANQGSEA. V was clipped by 0 bases and J by 4 bases, with 12 bases between them. This CDR3 is CSVEDSGAGTGELFF. The CDR3 nucleotides read TGCAGCGTTGAAGATTCTGGGGCCGGCACCGGGGAGCTGTTTTTT.

The V gene is TRBV28, the J gene TRBJ1-2; TRBD1 aligns across 7 bases. CDR3 length equals 14 residues. Germline values: CDR1 MDHEN, CDR2 SYDVKM. V gave up 4 bases and J gave up 4 bases; unmatched junction bases: 6. The CDR3 here is CASSSTGASYGYTF. The CDR3 nucleotides read TGTGCCAGCAGTTCTACAGGGGCCTCCTATGGCTACACCTTC.

This chain links TRBV30 with TRBJ1-4, with D maybe TRBD1 (6 bases). This CDR3 region has 13 residues. The V end was cut by 3 bases, the J end by 8 bases, with 13 bases between. The germline V gene encodes CDR1 GTSNPN and CDR2 SVGIG (reference sequence). The CDR3 bases are TGTGCCTGGAGGACGGGGGGCGGGGAAAAACTGTTTTTT. It is translated as CAWRTGGGEKLFF.